These 21 T cell receptor beta chains were all obtained from the same sample, sequenced in a study of T cell responses to AZD1222 COVID-19 vaccine. Produced via immunoSEQ multiplex PCR; TCRdb's table is partial and in-frame only. This table has some 130,000 clones, over 85% appearing once. Sample: peripheral blood, taken 28 days after the second AZD1222 dose. Receptors were obtained from an adult who received the AZD1222 COVID-19 vaccine.

The J gene is TRBJ2-7, the V gene TRBV6-2 or TRBV6-3; TRBD1 matches at 9 bases. From germline, CDR1 is MNHEY and CDR2 SVGEGT. The CDR3 runs to 15 residues. The J segment lost 2 bases and the V segment lost 2 bases, leaving 4 bases of the junction unmatched. The CDR3 coding sequence is TGTGCCAGCAGTTACACCCGACAGGGGGCCTACGAGCAGTACTTC. Translated, it gives CASSYTRQGAYEQYF.

This sequence joins TRBV6-5 and TRBJ2-1, with D unclear. Germline lookup yields CDR1 MNHEY and CDR2 SVGAGI. V shed 0 bases and J shed 4 bases, with 13 bases lying between them. The CDR3 is 16 amino acids. CDR3 DNA sequence: TGTGCCAGCAGTTACTCGAAAGGTGGGATATACAATGAGCAGTTCTTC. It codes for CASSYSKGGIYNEQFF.

The rearrangement joins TRBV27 to TRBJ2-3; 8 bases line up with TRBD1. Germline lookup yields CDR1 MNHEY and CDR2 SMNVEV (reference sequence). This CDR3 region has 15 residues. Trimming took 5 bases from V and 2 from J; bases not matched to a gene: 6. The CDR3 bases are TGTGCCAGCAGTCCAGGGGACAGGCCCACAGATACGCAGTATTTT. It encodes CASSPGDRPTDTQYF.

This chain connects TRBV7-9 to TRBJ2-7; D assignment may be TRBD1 or TRBD2 (5 bases each). This CDR3 is built from 12 residues. Between the trimmed V and J ends, which lost 5 bases and 11 bases, there was a span of 16 bases. CDR1 SEHNR and CDR2 FQNEAQ come from the germline V gene (reference sequence). This CDR3 reads CASSHQGAQEYF. CDR3 sequence (DNA): TGTGCCAGCAGCCATCAGGGAGCCCAGGAGTACTTC.

This clone occurred a few times. The chain has TRBV5-1 and TRBJ2-7; possible D gene TRBD1, 6 bases. Trimming shortened V by 7 bases and J by 7 bases, and 18 bases separated the two germline ends. Germline V gene data show CDR1 as SGHRS and CDR2 as YFSETQ. This CDR3 is 13 amino acids long. CDR3 sequence reads: CASAGDLFEEQYF. In DNA, the CDR3 is TGCGCCAGCGCAGGGGACCTCTTTGAGGAGCAGTACTTC.

This clone was seen only once. The chain couples TRBV5-5 to TRBJ1-3, with D possibly TRBD1 on 5 matching bases. This CDR3 is built from 15 residues. Trimming left V 2 bases short and J 2 bases short, with 11 bases between. Germline V lookup: CDR1 SGHKS, CDR2 YYEKEE (reference sequence). CDR3 bases: TGTGCCAGCAGCTTCGGGGCAGGGCCTGGAAACACCATATATTTT. It translates to CASSFGAGPGNTIYF. The complete variable domain, with remaining parts taken from reference TRBV5-5 and TRBJ1-3, reads DAGVTQSPTHLIKTRGQQVTLRCSPISGHKSVSWYQQVLGQGPQFIFQYYEKEERGRGNFPDRFSARQFPNYSSELNVNALLLGDSALYLCASSFGAGPGNTIYFGEGSWLTVV.

This chain links TRBV5-6 with TRBJ1-1; perhaps TRBD1 as D (6 bases). This CDR3 spans 14 amino acids. Trimming cost V 2 bases and J 3 bases, with 11 bases left between them. From germline, CDR1 is SGHDT and CDR2 YYEEEE. The CDR3 sequence: CASSFYYRDTEAFF. The CDR3 DNA sequence: TGTGCCAGCAGCTTTTATTACAGGGACACTGAAGCTTTCTTT.

The chain recombines TRBV7-2 with TRBJ1-1; tentatively, D is TRBD1 (5 bases). The CDR3 loop spans 15 amino acids. The V end was cut by 2 bases, the J end by 5 bases, with 15 bases between. Germline loops: CDR1 SGHTA, CDR2 FQGNSA. The CDR3 is CASSLTDGGGTEAFF. The CDR3 nucleotides are TGTGCCAGCAGCTTAACTGATGGGGGGGGTACTGAAGCTTTCTTT.

The V and J genes are TRBV25-1 and TRBJ1-1; D remains ambiguous. CDR3 length: 13 amino acids. From germline, CDR1 is MGHDK and CDR2 SYGVNS. Trimming removed 4 bases from V and 1 base from J, with 7 bases in between. The CDR3 DNA follows: TGTGCCAGCAGTGTCTCCTGGAACACTGAAGCTTTCTTT. Translated, it gives CASSVSWNTEAFF.

The chain uses TRBV5-1 and TRBJ1-1; TRBD1 might be the D (6 bases). V gave up 5 bases and J gave up 1 base, with 15 bases separating them. The CDR3 runs 15 residues. Germline V gene lookup returns CDR1 SGHRS and CDR2 YFSETQ. The CDR3 DNA is TGCGCCAGCAGACGGGATCTCAGGGGGAACACTGAAGCTTTCTTT. The encoded protein is CASRRDLRGNTEAFF.

The chain couples TRBV7-2 to TRBJ1-3, with TRBD1 matching over 9 bases. CDR1 is SGHTA, CDR2 FQGNSA, per germline. Trimming removed 4 bases from V and 0 bases from J; junction bases left unmatched: 7. The CDR3 covers 17 residues. The CDR3 spells CASSWTGASFSGNTIYF. For the CDR3, the DNA is TGTGCCAGCAGCTGGACAGGGGCCTCATTCTCTGGAAACACCATATATTTT. Supplemented by reference TRBV7-2 and TRBJ1-3, the full variable domain reads GAGVSQSPSNKVTEKGKDVELRCDPISGHTALYWYRQSLGQGLEFLIYFQGNSAPDKSGLPSDRFSAERTGGSVSTLTIQRTQQEDSAVYLCASSWTGASFSGNTIYFGEGSWLTVV.

The gene calls are TRBV4-2 and TRBJ2-7; TRBD2 aligns across 10 bases. CDR1 is LGHNA and CDR2 is YNFKEQ in the germline V gene. The CDR3 has 19 amino acids. V was pared by 2 bases and J by 3 bases, with 16 bases of the junction left unmatched. The CDR3 loop reads CASSQRSGGALPTRYEQYF. CDR3 DNA: TGTGCCAGCAGCCAACGAAGCGGGGGGGCTCTCCCTACTCGCTACGAGCAGTACTTC.

Of note for this clone: Other DNA sequences within the sample encode an identical CDR3. The rearrangement uses TRBV12-3 or TRBV12-4 and TRBJ1-1; D perhaps matches TRBD1 (5 bases). Trimming stripped 3 bases from V and 0 bases from J, with 5 bases between. This CDR3 spans 13 amino acids. The CDR3 reads CASSLGLNTEAFF. DNA of the CDR3: TGTGCCAGCAGTTTGGGACTGAACACTGAAGCTTTCTTT.

This sequence joins TRBV2 and TRBJ1-6, with 8 bases fitting TRBD1. Germline values: CDR1 SNHLY, CDR2 FYNNEI. V lost 8 bases, J lost 10 bases, and 13 bases stayed unmatched. The CDR3 is 15 amino acids. CDR3 bases: TGTGCCAGCGGACCGACAGGGGAAATAGGATCACCCCTCCACTTT. This gives the protein CASGPTGEIGSPLHF.

The rearrangement joins TRBV7-2 to TRBJ2-2; D unclear. V lost 1 base, J lost 4 bases, and 7 bases lay in between. The CDR3 runs to 14 residues. In germline, CDR1 is SGHTA, CDR2 FQGNSA. CDR3 sequence reads: CASSLGGPTGELFF. In DNA, the CDR3 is TGTGCCAGCAGCTTAGGAGGCCCCACCGGGGAGCTGTTTTTT.

For this clone: Other nucleotide sequences from this sample produce the same CDR3. This chain links TRBV19 with TRBJ1-5; 8 bases map to TRBD1. Germline CDR1 is LNHDA and CDR2 is SQIVND (reference sequence). V shed 3 bases, J shed 4 bases, and the junction held 5 bases outside the gene matches. The length of the CDR3 is 15 residues. CDR3: CASSIIRGRNQPQHF. The CDR3 region has the DNA TGTGCCAGTAGTATTATCAGGGGGCGGAATCAGCCCCAGCATTTT.

The genes are TRBV29-1 and TRBJ2-1; D perhaps matches TRBD2 (5 bases). Germline V gives CDR1 SQVTM, CDR2 ANQGSEA. V lost 3 bases and J 7 bases, leaving 16 bases between the germline ends. This CDR3 spans 14 amino acids. Written as DNA, the CDR3 is TGCAGCGTTGAGGGTCTAGGACTTTCGAATGAGCAGTTCTTC. This translates into CSVEGLGLSNEQFF.

In this sample, this clone turned up once. The V and J genes are TRBV7-9 and TRBJ2-1, with D maybe TRBD1 (5 bases). The CDR3 has 16 amino acids. Trimming cost V 5 bases and J 3 bases, with 17 bases left between them. In germline, CDR1 is SEHNR, CDR2 FQNEAQ (reference sequence). CDR3 in amino acids: CASSPQDTSNYNEQFF. The CDR3, as DNA: TGTGCCAGCAGCCCCCAGGACACAAGTAACTACAATGAGCAGTTCTTC.

This chain links TRBV19 with TRBJ2-7; D assignment may be TRBD1 or TRBD2 (5 bases each). Germline assignment: CDR1 LNHDA and CDR2 SQIVND (reference sequence). The ends were cut back, 5 bases at V and 2 bases at J, with 22 bases in the middle. CDR3 size: 17 residues. CDR3 in amino acids: CASSALTGTGPPYEQYF. The CDR3 DNA is TGTGCCAGTAGTGCTCTCACCGGGACGGGACCCCCCTACGAGCAGTACTTC.

The V gene is TRBV6-2 or TRBV6-3, the J gene TRBJ1-5; D gene uncertain. Between the trimmed V and J ends, which lost 6 bases and 6 bases, there was a span of 9 bases. CDR3 length: 12 amino acids. Germline-derived CDR1 and CDR2 are MNHEY and SVGEGT. The CDR3, as DNA: TGTGCCAGCAGCCTTTTTCTTCAGCCCCAGCATTTT. It is translated as CASSLFLQPQHF.

This clone was seen only once. This chain joins TRBV5-6 and TRBJ2-7, with TRBD1 identical over 9 bases. The J segment lost 7 bases and the V segment lost 4 bases, leaving 12 bases of the junction unmatched. CDR3 length equals 15 residues. The germline V gene encodes CDR1 SGHDT and CDR2 YYEEEE. The DNA of the CDR3 is TGTGCCAGCAGCCCGAGGACAGGGGAATTGGTGGAGCAGTACTTC. This gives the protein CASSPRTGELVEQYF.